Listed below are T cell receptor beta chains from one sample, sequenced in a study of T cell repertoires in cytomegalovirus infection. Their specific antigens are unknown. TCRdb used MiXCR to reprocess the reads, holding one entry per CDR3 protein. The table lists about 500,000 distinct CDR3 sequences, 30% to 40% of them singletons. The material sequenced was cultured PBMCs, taken from culture after CMV antigen stimulation. The receptors were sampled from a human donor in good health (CMV status not recorded). Some clones in this sample may be carry-over from other donors' samples. CDR3s include the opening cysteine and the closing phenylalanine or tryptophan. D genes are given only for firm matches. The listing skips clone size in some rows; elsewhere it reads once, few, many or a size class.

d_call j_call cdr3_length clone_size v_call cdr3_nt cdr3_aa
TRBD2 TRBJ2-4 22 NA TRBV27 TGTGCCAGCAGTTTATTGCATCGGGTTAGGCAAAGCGGGAAGGTACACCGAAACATTCAGTACTTC CASSLLHRVRQSGKVHRNIQYF
TRBD1 TRBJ1-5 17 few TRBV12-3/TRBV12-4 TGTGCCAGCAGTGGACGGGGACAGGGTGATGGCAATCAGCCCCAGCATTTT CASSGRGQGDGNQPQHF
TRBD2 TRBJ2-3 15 NA TRBV20-1 TGCAGTGCTAGATCCGGGAGGCCCACAGGAGATACGCAGTATTTT CSARSGRPTGDTQYF
NA TRBJ2-7 13 once TRBV11-3 TGTGCCAGCAGCCACGGCCCTGACCGGGAGCAGTACTTC CASSHGPDREQYF
NA TRBJ2-1 15 few TRBV11-2 TGTGCCAGCAGCTTCCGGTCGAACTCCTACAATGAGCAGTTCTTC CASSFRSNSYNEQFF
TRBD1 TRBJ2-5 14 NA TRBV20-1 TGCAGTGCTAGCCGGGACAGGGGGCTAGAGACCCAGTACTTC CSASRDRGLETQYF
TRBD1 TRBJ2-1 14 NA TRBV6-5 TGTGCCAGCAGTCGGTCGGGACAGATGGATGAGCAGTTCTTC CASSRSGQMDEQFF
NA TRBJ2-1 16 NA TRBV27 TGTGCCAGCAGTCCCCTGGGGGTGAGCTCCTACAATGAGCAGTTCTTC CASSPLGVSSYNEQFF
NA TRBJ2-6 14 few TRBV10-3 TGTGCCATCAGTGGAGGGGCGGGGGCCAACGTCCTGACTTTC CAISGGAGANVLTF
NA TRBJ1-2 12 NA TRBV6-8 TGTGCCAGCAGCCAGACAGACTATGGCTACACCTTC CASSQTDYGYTF
TRBD2 TRBJ2-5 17 few TRBV20-1 TGCAGTGCTAGAGATCGGGGAAGCGGGAGGGCCCCGGAGACCCAGTACTTC CSARDRGSGRAPETQYF
TRBD1 TRBJ2-5 13 NA TRBV12-3/TRBV12-4 TGTGCCAGCAGACAGGGGTGGGGAGAGACCCAGTACTTC CASRQGWGETQYF
NA TRBJ1-2 16 NA TRBV7-9 TGTGCCAGCAGCCACGACGGGGAGCGGGTTAACTATGGCTACACCTTC CASSHDGERVNYGYTF
NA TRBJ1-1 14 NA TRBV28 TGTGCCAGCAGTTTACCCGGGACCGCGGAGAAAGCTTTCTTT CASSLPGTAEKAFF
TRBD1 TRBJ2-7 17 NA TRBV7-9 TGTGCCAGCAGCCATAGGCCGGGACAGGGTACGCAGAGGGAGCAGTACTTC CASSHRPGQGTQREQYF
NA TRBJ2-7 16 NA TRBV7-2 TGTGCCAGCAGCTTAGGGGAGACAGAACCCAACCACGAGCAGTACTTC CASSLGETEPNHEQYF
NA TRBJ2-7 14 few TRBV28 TGTGCCAGCAGTTTTAGGGTCAAGCACTACGAGCAGTACTTC CASSFRVKHYEQYF
NA TRBJ2-1 14 NA TRBV28 TGTGCCAGCCTCCCTCAGGGCACATACAATGAGCAGTTCTTC CASLPQGTYNEQFF
TRBD2 TRBJ2-1 15 many TRBV7-2 TGTGCCAGCAGCTTAGGGACTAGCGGATACAATGAGCAGTTCTTC CASSLGTSGYNEQFF
NA TRBJ1-6 15 NA TRBV27 TGTGCCAGCACAACATCGATGACAACAGGTTCACCCCTCCACTTT CASTTSMTTGSPLHF
TRBD1 TRBJ2-6 21 NA TRBV4-1 TGCGCCAGCAGCCAAGGGGCATCCGGGACAGTCCACTTCTCTGGGGCCAACGTCCTGACTTTC CASSQGASGTVHFSGANVLTF
NA TRBJ2-1 16 few TRBV15 TGTGCCACCAGCAGAGATCTAGGGGGGAACTACAATGAGCAGTTCTTC CATSRDLGGNYNEQFF
NA TRBJ1-2 13 NA TRBV19 TGTGCCAGTAGTCACAGGGACTTCTATGGCTACACCTTC CASSHRDFYGYTF
NA TRBJ2-5 13 NA TRBV30 TGTGCCTGGAGTGTTAGCGAGCAAGAGACCCAGTACTTC CAWSVSEQETQYF
NA TRBJ2-2 17 NA TRBV6-2/TRBV6-3 TGTGCCAGCAGTCCACTAGTCCGGGGCCCAACGGGCGGGGAGCTGTTTTTT CASSPLVRGPTGGELFF
NA TRBJ2-7 16 NA TRBV6-2/TRBV6-3 TGTGCCAGCAGTTACTCAGTACAGGGCGGGCACGGGGAGCAGTACTTC CASSYSVQGGHGEQYF
NA TRBJ1-1 13 NA TRBV9 TGTGCCAGCAGCGTAGGGTCGAACACTGAAGCTTTCTTT CASSVGSNTEAFF
NA TRBJ1-1 15 few TRBV4-3 TGCGCCAGCAGCCAAGATTTTCGGGGGTGGACTGAAGCTTTCTTT CASSQDFRGWTEAFF
NA TRBJ2-7 11 few TRBV20-1 TGCAGTGCTAGGCTGATATACGAGCAGTACTTC CSARLIYEQYF
NA TRBJ2-7 14 NA TRBV10-3 TGTGCCATCAGTGAGTCGGTCGGAGTCTACGAGCAGTACTTC CAISESVGVYEQYF
NA TRBJ2-1 15 few TRBV7-8 TGTGCCAGCAGCTTCTCAGAAACCTCCTACAATGAGCAGTTCTTC CASSFSETSYNEQFF
NA TRBJ2-5 15 NA TRBV29-1 TGCAGCGTTGGGGAACAGTCCCAGGCCCAAGAGACCCAGTACTTC CSVGEQSQAQETQYF
NA TRBJ1-2 12 NA TRBV29-1 TGCAGCGTTGAAGCGAGACGGACTCCCGACACCTTC CSVEARRTPDTF
TRBD2 TRBJ2-5 16 NA TRBV23-1 TGCGCCAGCAGTCAATCCAGCGGGAGGGCCCGAGAGACCCAGTACTTC CASSQSSGRARETQYF
TRBD1 TRBJ1-2 15 NA TRBV7-2 TGTGCCAGCAGACCCGGGGACAGGGGGCCGGGTGGCTACACCTTC CASRPGDRGPGGYTF
NA TRBJ1-1 15 few TRBV19 TGTGCCAGTACGAAGGTCCCCCGAATGAACACTGAAGCTTTCTTT CASTKVPRMNTEAFF
NA TRBJ2-3 15 few TRBV4-2 TGTGCCAGCAGCCAAGAGGCTTTGGGCACAGATACGCAGTATTTT CASSQEALGTDTQYF
TRBD2 TRBJ2-1 14 NA TRBV4-1 TGCGCCAGCAGCCAAGAAGACCGGCTAGCGGGAGCAACCTTC CASSQEDRLAGATF
NA TRBJ1-1 14 NA TRBV12-3/TRBV12-4 TGTGCCAGCAGGGGCGGACGGATGAACACTGAAGCTTTCTTT CASRGGRMNTEAFF
TRBD2 TRBJ2-1 15 NA TRBV28 TGTGCCAGCAGTTCTCCTAGCGGAATTTACAATGAGCAGTTCTTC CASSSPSGIYNEQFF
TRBD2 TRBJ2-1 17 few TRBV2 TGTGCCAGCAGGGGTAGACTAGCGGAAGCCCACTACAATGAGCAGTTCTTC CASRGRLAEAHYNEQFF
NA TRBJ2-1 12 many TRBV7-8 TGTGCCAGCAGCTTATTGGGCGATGAGCAGTTCTTC CASSLLGDEQFF
TRBD2 TRBJ2-1 17 NA TRBV7-8 TGTGCCAGCAGCCCAGTGGGACTAGCGGGGGACTACAATGAGCAGTTCTTC CASSPVGLAGDYNEQFF
TRBD2 TRBJ2-3 15 NA TRBV7-4 TGTGCCAGCAGCTCCCGGGGGGGAGAGACAGATACGCAGTATTTT CASSSRGGETDTQYF
TRBD2 TRBJ2-3 18 few TRBV20-1 TGCAGTGCTATCACGGGAGGTAGCGGGAGCGCCATCACAGATACGCAGTATTTT CSAITGGSGSAITDTQYF